Listed below are T cell receptor beta chains from one sample, sequenced in a study of blood T cell repertoires in COVID-19. Profiled with immunoSEQ multiplex PCR; TCRdb holds only in-frame clones, not every one. Of 300,000 to 450,000 clones listed, around 87% are singletons. Sequenced: peripheral blood. All receptors derive from a woman aged 55-70 years with COVID-19, enrolled during active disease. CDR3s include the opening cysteine and the closing phenylalanine or tryptophan. D genes are given only for firm matches. Clone size is given for some rows only: seen once, a few or many times, or a class if the clone is expanded.

V gene	J gene	D gene	CDR3 length	clone size	CDR3 protein	CDR3 DNA
TRBV19	TRBJ2-5	TRBD2	13	NA	CASSTGGSETQYF	TGTGCCAGTAGTACGGGAGGTTCGGAGACCCAGTACTTC
TRBV2	TRBJ2-1	NA	14	NA	CASSVRDTLYEQFF	TGTGCCAGCAGTGTCCGGGACACACTCTATGAGCAGTTCTTC
TRBV5-1	TRBJ2-2	NA	16	NA	CASRAPGLSNTGELFF	TGCGCCAGCAGAGCTCCGGGACTCTCAAACACCGGGGAGCTGTTTTTT
TRBV27	TRBJ1-3	NA	15	NA	CASSLSSNSGNTIYF	TGTGCCAGCAGTTTATCGTCTAACTCTGGAAACACCATATATTTT
TRBV28	TRBJ1-2	TRBD1	15	NA	CASSLGLGQGYGYTF	TGTGCCAGCAGTTTAGGGCTGGGACAGGGCTATGGCTACACCTTC
TRBV6-5	TRBJ1-1	NA	14	NA	CASSYVAGRTEAFF	TGTGCCAGCAGTTACGTGGCAGGGCGGACTGAAGCTTTCTTT
TRBV6-5	TRBJ1-4	NA	15	NA	CASGTSGDANEKLFF	TGTGCCAGCGGGACGTCGGGGGACGCCAATGAAAAACTGTTTTTT
TRBV15	TRBJ2-1	NA	16	few	CATSRDRGGRYNEQFF	TGTGCCACCAGCAGAGATAGGGGGGGGCGGTACAATGAGCAGTTCTTC
TRBV11-3	TRBJ2-1	TRBD2	15	NA	CASSATSGVYNEQFF	TGTGCCAGCAGCGCTACTAGCGGGGTCTACAATGAGCAGTTCTTC
TRBV3-1/TRBV3-2	TRBJ2-3	TRBD2	18	NA	CASSRTPSGGRGADTQYF	TGTGCCAGCAGCCGCACGCCTAGCGGGGGGCGCGGGGCAGATACGCAGTATTTT
TRBV12-3/TRBV12-4	TRBJ1-4	NA	12	NA	CASSQGNEKLFF	TGTGCCAGCAGCCAGGGCAATGAAAAACTGTTTTTT
TRBV6-6	TRBJ2-7	NA	16	once	CASRPQGPSGFYEQYF	TGTGCCAGCAGGCCACAGGGCCCAAGTGGATTTTACGAGCAGTACTTC
TRBV27	TRBJ1-2	NA	14	NA	CASSLGQGILGYTF	TGTGCCAGCAGTTTAGGGCAGGGAATTCTCGGCTACACCTTC
TRBV9	TRBJ1-2	NA	15	NA	CASSLHDRGNYGYTF	TGTGCCAGCAGCCTACACGACAGAGGTAACTATGGCTACACCTTC
TRBV9	TRBJ2-7	TRBD2	15	NA	CASSVEPSGSYEQYF	TGTGCCAGCAGCGTAGAGCCCAGCGGGAGCTACGAGCAGTACTTC
TRBV28	TRBJ2-1	TRBD2	15	NA	CASSSLAGGSNEQFF	TGTGCCAGCAGTTCGCTAGCGGGGGGAAGCAATGAGCAGTTCTTC
TRBV6-5	TRBJ1-1	TRBD1	14	NA	CASTIAQGRSEAFF	TGTGCCAGCACCATAGCACAGGGGAGATCTGAAGCTTTCTTT
TRBV7-2	TRBJ2-2	TRBD1	15	NA	CASSLGTGRTGELFF	TGTGCCAGCAGCCTAGGGACAGGGCGGACCGGGGAGCTGTTTTTT
TRBV3-1/TRBV3-2	TRBJ2-5	NA	13	NA	CASSLRGRETQYF	TGTGCCAGCAGCCTCAGGGGCCGGGAGACCCAGTACTTC
TRBV10-3	TRBJ1-1	NA	13	NA	CAISGQLNTEAFF	TGTGCCATCAGTGGGCAGTTGAACACTGAAGCTTTCTTT
TRBV5-8	TRBJ1-1	TRBD1	17	NA	CASSLAGDRLINTEAFF	TGTGCCAGCAGCTTGGCGGGGGACAGACTAATCAACACTGAAGCTTTCTTT
TRBV28	TRBJ1-1	NA	15	NA	CASSLIGRMNTEAFF	TGTGCCAGCAGTTTGATCGGCAGGATGAACACTGAAGCTTTCTTT
TRBV11-2	TRBJ2-3	NA	12	NA	CASSLGADTQYF	TGTGCCAGCAGCTTAGGAGCGGATACGCAGTATTTT
TRBV15	TRBJ1-4	TRBD1	16	once	CATSRGQGARDEKLFF	TGTGCCACCAGCAGAGGACAGGGGGCTAGGGATGAAAAACTGTTTTTT
TRBV12-3/TRBV12-4	TRBJ1-1	NA	12	once	CASSHGYSGAFF	TGTGCCAGCAGCCACGGATACAGCGGAGCTTTCTTT
TRBV5-1	TRBJ2-7	NA	15	NA	CASSLVTGGVDEQYF	TGCGCCAGCAGCTTGGTTACAGGGGGGGTCGACGAGCAGTACTTC
TRBV6-5	TRBJ1-2	NA	12	NA	CASISRGEGYTF	TGTGCCAGCATTTCCCGGGGGGAAGGCTACACCTTC
TRBV11-2	TRBJ2-1	TRBD1	16	NA	CASSTQGFYVTDEQFF	TGTGCCAGCAGCACACAGGGGTTTTATGTTACGGATGAGCAGTTCTTC
TRBV28	TRBJ2-6	TRBD2	16	NA	CASSGGFLSGANVLTF	TGTGCCAGCAGCGGGGGGTTCCTCTCTGGGGCCAACGTCCTGACTTTC
TRBV4-2	TRBJ2-5	TRBD2	18	NA	CASSQDLAGGPRPETQYF	TGTGCCAGCAGCCAAGATCTAGCGGGGGGCCCTCGCCCAGAGACCCAGTACTTC
TRBV7-8	TRBJ2-2	NA	18	NA	CASSPLPLQGWWAGELFF	TGTGCCAGCAGCCCCCTCCCCTTACAGGGATGGTGGGCCGGGGAGCTGTTTTTT
TRBV30	TRBJ2-7	TRBD1	14	NA	CAWSVGTGGYEQYF	TGTGCCTGGAGTGTGGGGACAGGGGGCTACGAGCAGTACTTC
TRBV5-4	TRBJ1-3	NA	13	few	CASTFGAGNTIYF	TGTGCCAGCACCTTTGGGGCAGGAAACACCATATATTTT
TRBV19	TRBJ1-2	NA	16	once	CASSISVSVPLYGYTF	TGTGCCAGTAGTATTTCTGTGTCAGTCCCGCTCTATGGCTACACCTTC
TRBV27	TRBJ2-3	TRBD1	15	NA	CASSRTGSATDTQYF	TGTGCCAGCAGCCGGACAGGGTCGGCCACAGATACGCAGTATTTT
TRBV11-1	TRBJ1-2	NA	16	NA	CASSLTSGTTNYGYTF	TGTGCCAGCAGCTTAACGTCCGGGACAACTAACTATGGCTACACCTTC
TRBV6-1	TRBJ2-6	NA	18	NA	CASSEARTALSGANVLTF	TGTGCCAGCAGTGAAGCCCGGACAGCCTTATCTGGGGCCAACGTCCTGACTTTC
TRBV3-1/TRBV3-2	TRBJ1-2	NA	15	NA	CASSQMRGRNYGYTF	TGTGCCAGCAGCCAGATGCGGGGCAGAAACTATGGCTACACCTTC
TRBV28	TRBJ2-2	NA	14	NA	CASSLQGRTGELFF	TGTGCCAGCAGTTTACAGGGGCGGACCGGGGAGCTGTTTTTT
TRBV6-2/TRBV6-3	TRBJ2-5	TRBD2	16	NA	CASSYSSAGGQETQYF	TGTGCCAGCAGTTACTCTTCAGCGGGGGGGCAGGAGACCCAGTACTTC
TRBV6-6	TRBJ2-4	TRBD1	16	NA	CASSPHRGQIKNIQYF	TGTGCCAGCAGTCCCCACAGGGGCCAAATCAAAAACATTCAGTACTTC
TRBV6-5	TRBJ1-1	TRBD1	16	NA	CASSYLRGTAQSEAFF	TGTGCCAGCAGTTACCTTCGAGGGACAGCCCAGTCTGAAGCTTTCTTT
TRBV4-1	TRBJ1-2	NA	15	NA	CASSQNPSVYLGYTF	TGCGCCAGCAGCCAAAACCCGTCAGTTTACCTTGGCTACACCTTC
TRBV11-3	TRBJ2-2	NA	15	NA	CASSLVRGGSGELFF	TGTGCCAGCAGCTTAGTTCGAGGAGGGTCCGGGGAGCTGTTTTTT
TRBV18	TRBJ2-5	TRBD1	15	once	CASSPRTGQQETQYF	TGTGCCAGCTCACCAAGAACGGGACAGCAAGAGACCCAGTACTTC
TRBV3-1/TRBV3-2	TRBJ1-6	NA	14	NA	CASSHSSYNSPLHF	TGTGCCAGCAGCCACAGCTCCTATAATTCACCCCTCCACTTT
TRBV5-1	TRBJ1-1	NA	16	NA	CASSGPGTHMNTEAFF	TGCGCCAGCAGCGGCCCGGGAACCCACATGAACACTGAAGCTTTCTTT
TRBV11-2	TRBJ1-1	NA	14	NA	CASSLAGKPTEAFF	TGTGCCAGCAGCTTGGCAGGGAAACCCACTGAAGCTTTCTTT